These T cell receptor beta chains were read from a single sample in a study of early T cells in non-severe SARS-CoV-2 infection. TCRdb ran MiXCR on the 5' RACE reads and lists one entry per CDR3 protein. The sample has 15,000 to 20,000 distinct CDR3 sequences; more than 5% are singletons. Sequenced input: whole blood. These receptors came from an adult who was a healthcare worker with PCR-confirmed SARS-CoV-2 infection or an uninfected control (not recorded which). Both conserved end residues are part of each CDR3. Each record gives: clone size, V gene, J gene, CDR3 protein. Expanded clones are given a class, and other clones once, few, many or no size at all.

clone_size: many; v_call: TRBV7-6; j_call: TRBJ2-1; cdr3_aa: CASSLGVVAGNEQFF
clone_size: many; v_call: TRBV24-1; j_call: TRBJ2-5; cdr3_aa: CATSPGYQETQYF
clone_size: many; v_call: TRBV29-1; j_call: TRBJ1-1; cdr3_aa: CSVEGQMNTEAFF
clone_size: NA; v_call: TRBV2; j_call: TRBJ2-7; cdr3_aa: CASSEFLSESSYEQYF
clone_size: many; v_call: TRBV6-5; j_call: TRBJ1-1; cdr3_aa: CASTGPQGQHTEAFF
clone_size: many; v_call: TRBV10-3; j_call: TRBJ1-2; cdr3_aa: CAIQGAAGSDGYTF
clone_size: many; v_call: TRBV20-1; j_call: TRBJ1-6; cdr3_aa: CSAIRDRGNYSPLHF
clone_size: few; v_call: TRBV27; j_call: TRBJ1-6; cdr3_aa: CASSPYTGGAQWSPLHF
clone_size: many; v_call: TRBV27; j_call: TRBJ2-7; cdr3_aa: CASSPGRSGFSYEQYF
clone_size: medium-sized; v_call: TRBV20-1; j_call: TRBJ2-7; cdr3_aa: CSAHGLAEFYEQYF
clone_size: many; v_call: TRBV20-1; j_call: TRBJ1-4; cdr3_aa: CSAWRNRGELF
clone_size: many; v_call: TRBV2; j_call: TRBJ1-5; cdr3_aa: CASNRGSQPQHF
clone_size: many; v_call: TRBV12-3/TRBV12-4; j_call: TRBJ1-1; cdr3_aa: CASRLSGTVNTEAFF
clone_size: many; v_call: TRBV29-1; j_call: TRBJ2-2; cdr3_aa: CSVARATGELFF
clone_size: many; v_call: TRBV11-3; j_call: TRBJ2-1; cdr3_aa: CASSQGGASGYNEQFF
clone_size: many; v_call: TRBV4-2; j_call: TRBJ1-2; cdr3_aa: CASSQDRDSPFTF
clone_size: NA; v_call: TRBV11-2; j_call: TRBJ2-1; cdr3_aa: CASNTDNEQFF
clone_size: few; v_call: TRBV28; j_call: TRBJ2-1; cdr3_aa: CASMWGTLSYNEQFF
clone_size: many; v_call: TRBV14; j_call: TRBJ1-1; cdr3_aa: CASSHLQQGSTEAFF
clone_size: few; v_call: TRBV19; j_call: TRBJ2-3; cdr3_aa: CASSMRYTDTQYF
clone_size: many; v_call: TRBV29-1; j_call: TRBJ2-5; cdr3_aa: CSVDRHPQETQYF
clone_size: few; v_call: TRBV4-2; j_call: TRBJ2-3; cdr3_aa: CASSHEQTQYF
clone_size: many; v_call: TRBV5-4; j_call: TRBJ2-1; cdr3_aa: CASSPESVDEQFF
clone_size: many; v_call: TRBV20-1; j_call: TRBJ2-7; cdr3_aa: CSACPGLVDYEQYF
clone_size: medium-sized; v_call: TRBV20-1; j_call: TRBJ2-3; cdr3_aa: CSAPPTPGQGVGDTQYF
clone_size: many; v_call: TRBV29-1; j_call: TRBJ1-2; cdr3_aa: CSVENGGGYTF
clone_size: many; v_call: TRBV11-2; j_call: TRBJ1-1; cdr3_aa: CASRQSLSTEAFF
clone_size: many; v_call: TRBV3-1; j_call: TRBJ1-3; cdr3_aa: CASSQGTGNFAGDTIYF
clone_size: many; v_call: TRBV25-1; j_call: TRBJ2-7; cdr3_aa: CASSGTSSYEQYF